These T cell receptor beta chains were read from a single sample in a study of T cell repertoires in cytomegalovirus infection. TCRdb recomputed calls from the reads with MiXCR, one row per CDR3 protein. The profile shows about 200,000 distinct CDR3 sequences, nearly 9.5% of them singletons. Sequenced material: PBMCs. The origin of the receptors is a human donor in good health (CMV status not recorded). Some clones in this sample may be carry-over from other donors' samples. CDR3s include the opening cysteine and the closing phenylalanine or tryptophan. D genes are given only for firm matches. The listing skips clone size in some rows; elsewhere it reads once, few, many or a size class.

TRBJ2-7 few TRBV19 - TGTGCCAGTAGTATAGTCGCGGATGACTACGAGCAGTACTTC CASSIVADDYEQYF
TRBJ2-1 - TRBV18 - TGTGCCAGCTCACTACAGGGTTCCCCCTACAATGAGCAGTTCTTC CASSLQGSPYNEQFF
TRBJ1-1 few TRBV15 TRBD1 TGTGCCACCAGCAGAGATCTGGGGACAGGGACCACTGAAGCTTTCTTT CATSRDLGTGTTEAFF
TRBJ2-4 few TRBV11-2 - TGTGCCAGCAGCCTCCCTGCCCCTTTGGGAAACATTCAGTACTTC CASSLPAPLGNIQYF
TRBJ2-7 many TRBV29-1 - TGCAGCGTTGAAGACAGGGACTACGAGCAGTACTTC CSVEDRDYEQYF
TRBJ1-5 many TRBV10-3 - TGTGCCATCAGTGATTCGGCAGGGAATCAGCCCCAGCATTTT CAISDSAGNQPQHF
TRBJ1-5 few TRBV7-6 - TGTGCCAGCAGCTCCGGCAGCGTGAATAATCAGCCCCAGCATTTT CASSSGSVNNQPQHF
TRBJ2-7 - TRBV20-1 TRBD2 TGCAGTGCGAGACTAGCGGGTAGCTCCTACGAGCAGTACTTC CSARLAGSSYEQYF
TRBJ1-2 many TRBV7-2 TRBD1 TGTGCCAGCAGCACCCGGACAGGGGGTAACTATGGCTACACCTTC CASSTRTGGNYGYTF
TRBJ2-7 few TRBV10-3 - TGTGCCATCAGTGGTGGCAGGGTGGGGGAGCAGTACTTC CAISGGRVGEQYF
TRBJ2-1 many TRBV4-3 TRBD1 TGCGCCAGCAGCTCCTGGCAGGGGGTCTACAATGAGCAGTTCTTC CASSSWQGVYNEQFF
TRBJ2-1 many TRBV5-5 - TGTGCCAGCAGCCTACTTGTGAATGAGCAGTTCTTC CASSLLVNEQFF
TRBJ2-1 many TRBV5-4 TRBD2 TGTGCCAGCAGCGGGTGGACTAGCGGGAGTACGGATGAGCAGTTCTTC CASSGWTSGSTDEQFF
TRBJ1-1 many TRBV7-2 - TGTGCCAGCAGCTTAGTGAAGGGCCTTGAAGCTTTCTTT CASSLVKGLEAFF
TRBJ2-3 few TRBV30 - TGTGCCTGGAGACAGGGCTCATGGTATTTT CAWRQGSWYF
TRBJ2-7 few TRBV20-1 - TGCAGCGCCCGTCGGCCTAGCAGCGCCTACGAGCAGTACTTC CSARRPSSAYEQYF
TRBJ2-1 many TRBV7-2 TRBD1 TGTGCCAGCAGCTTTACAGGGGGCGTTGAGCAGTTCTTC CASSFTGGVEQFF
TRBJ1-1 few TRBV4-3 - TGCGCCAGCAGCCAGGGGGGTAAGATGAACACTGAAGCTTTCTTT CASSQGGKMNTEAFF
TRBJ2-7 many TRBV7-9 TRBD2 TGTGCCAGCAGCTTATCCCAGCGGGGGTCCTACGAGCAGTACTTC CASSLSQRGSYEQYF
TRBJ2-3 many TRBV7-2 - TGTGCCAGCAGCTTATCTCGTAGGACAGATACGCAGTATTTT CASSLSRRTDTQYF
TRBJ2-1 - TRBV20-1 TRBD2 TGCAGTGCAAGGACTAGCGACCTACTTATGTCCTACAATGAGCAGTTCTTC CSARTSDLLMSYNEQFF
TRBJ1-1 many TRBV6-5 - TGTGCCAGCAGTTACTGGGACAAAGGGCGCACTGAAGCTTTCTTT CASSYWDKGRTEAFF
TRBJ2-7 many TRBV2 - TGTGCCAGCAGTACGGACGGGTCGGGAGTCTACGAGCAGTACTTC CASSTDGSGVYEQYF
TRBJ1-1 - TRBV20-1 TRBD1 TGCAGTGCCGTAGACAGGGGGAACACTGAAGCTTTCTTT CSAVDRGNTEAFF
TRBJ1-3 - TRBV27 - TGTGCCAGCGGCCGGCTGGGGAACACCATATATTTT CASGRLGNTIYF
TRBJ2-1 many TRBV10-3 TRBD2 TGTGCCATCAGTGAGGATTTTGCGGGAGGGCCAGATGAGCAGTTCTTC CAISEDFAGGPDEQFF
TRBJ1-2 many TRBV29-1 - TGCAGCGTTGAAGCCCGGGACTCGCAGAACTATGGCTACACCTTC CSVEARDSQNYGYTF
TRBJ2-1 few TRBV20-1 - TGCAGTGCTGAGGGGGGGGGCACAGATGAGCAGTTCTTC CSAEGGGTDEQFF
TRBJ2-5 many TRBV6-4 TRBD2 TGTGCCAGCCCCGGACTAGCGGGAGTGGGAGAGACCCAGTACTTC CASPGLAGVGETQYF
TRBJ2-7 many TRBV7-8 - TGTGCCAGCAGCTTATCCGCCGGGTTCGAGCAGTACTTC CASSLSAGFEQYF
TRBJ2-1 many TRBV7-9 - TGTGCCAGCAGTCACCCGTTTAATGAGCAGTTCTTC CASSHPFNEQFF
TRBJ1-6 many TRBV7-2 - TGTGCCAGCAGCTTAGGAGGGCAGCATTCACCCCTCCACTTT CASSLGGQHSPLHF